This entry lists 14 T cell receptor beta chains sequenced from one sample in a study of pediatric ulcerative colitis. Repertoires were generated with immunoSEQ multiplex PCR, while TCRdb's copy carries only in-frame clones and drops some. The sample carries 17,000 or so clones, approximately 69% recorded once. One to two pinch biopsies were taken from the rectum during colonoscopy. Sequenced sample: gut tissue. The source of these receptors is a girl between 10 and 17 years old with moderate ulcerative colitis.

This rearrangement joins TRBV6-5 to TRBJ1-5; D unclear. This CDR3 is built from 12 residues. The germline V and J ends were trimmed by 5 bases and 7 bases, with 9 bases remaining between them. The germline V gene has CDR1 MNHEY and CDR2 SVGAGI. The DNA of the CDR3 is TGTGCCAGCAGTCCCGTGGGACAGCCCCAGCATTTT. As protein: CASSPVGQPQHF.

This clone was picked up a small number of times. This chain connects TRBV9 to TRBJ1-3; D remains ambiguous. Germline V CDR1 and CDR2: SGDLS, YYNGEE. V was pared by 3 bases and J by 2 bases, with 9 bases between. The CDR3 has 14 residues. In nucleotides, the CDR3 is TGTGCCAGCAGCGCGTTAGAGGCTGGAAACACCATATATTTT. Translating gives CASSALEAGNTIYF.

This clone occurred once. The chain uses TRBV29-1 and TRBJ1-1; 11 nucleotides agree with TRBD1. Germline V gene sequence: CDR1 SQVTM, CDR2 ANQGSEA. V lost 6 bases to trimming and J lost 10 bases; unmatched junction nucleotides: 13. The CDR3 loop spans 14 amino acids. Here the CDR3 DNA reads TGCAGCGTGGTGCCCGGGACAGGGGGGAGAGGAGCTTTCTTT. It specifies CSVVPGTGGRGAFF.

On this clone: Its ends do not fully match the called genes, so a read error is possible. The rearrangement joins TRBV7-7 to TRBJ2-3, with TRBD2 as a possible D gene (5 bases). In germline, CDR1 is SSHAT, CDR2 FNYEAQ (reference sequence). This CDR3 comprises 13 residues. This CDR3 reads CASSLGLTDTQYF. CDR3 sequence (DNA): TGTGCTAGCAGCCTCGGACTCACAGATACGCAGTATTTT.

V and J are TRBV19 and TRBJ2-6; 10 nucleotides line up with TRBD1. V lost 6 bases to trimming and J lost 7 bases; unmatched junction nucleotides: 3. The CDR3 totals 14 residues. Germline loops: CDR1 LNHDA, CDR2 SQIVND (reference sequence). CDR3 nucleotides: TGTGCCAGTAGACGACAGGGGGCAGCCAACGTCCTGACTTTC. Residues: CASRRQGAANVLTF.

CDR3: CASSSLVATETQYF. The CDR3 DNA reads TGTGCCAGCAGCTCCCTTGTGGCGACGGAGACCCAGTACTTC. The rearrangement links TRBV11-1 to TRBJ2-5, with unresolved D. The CDR3 has 14 amino acids. Trimming stripped 4 bases from V and 5 bases from J, with 14 bases between. Germline V gene lookup returns CDR1 SGHAT and CDR2 FQDESV (reference sequence).

This clone is deemed large. The chain combines TRBV27 with TRBJ2-1, with D maybe TRBD2 (6 bases). CDR3 size: 15 residues. CDR1 is MNHEY, CDR2 SMNVEV, per germline (reference sequence). Deletions cut 5 bases from V and 4 bases from J, with 15 bases between. The DNA for the CDR3 is TGTGCCAGCAGTCCTGGCGGGAACTTTTACAATGAGCAGTTCTTC. The encoded protein is CASSPGGNFYNEQFF.

This rearrangement joins TRBV5-1 to TRBJ2-7, with 9 bases that match TRBD1. Germline trimming cut 4 bases from V and 6 bases from J; bases unmatched to any gene: 17. Germline V gene data show CDR1 as SGHRS and CDR2 as YFSETQ. CDR3 length: 17 residues. The CDR3 region is CASSPPGTGIFTSEQYF. The DNA for the CDR3 is TGCGCCAGCAGCCCTCCCGGGACAGGGATTTTTACCAGCGAGCAGTACTTC.

The chain recombines TRBV5-4 with TRBJ1-1, with D uncertain. Germline V gene data show CDR1 as SGHNT and CDR2 as YYREEE (reference sequence). Deletions cut 4 bases from V and 1 base from J, with 8 bases between. This CDR3 has 13 amino acids. The CDR3 is CASSAEWNTEAFF. CDR3 sequence (DNA): TGTGCCAGCAGCGCCGAATGGAACACTGAAGCTTTCTTT.

This clone was picked up a small number of times. This sequence joins TRBV18 and TRBJ2-7; 8 bases align to TRBD2. The V and J ends lost 5 bases and 4 bases, in that order; junction bases with no gene match: 7. The length of the CDR3 is 14 residues. CDR1 is KGHSH and CDR2 is LQKENI in the germline V gene. The CDR3 sequence: CASSEVSGAYEQYF. The DNA for the CDR3 is TGTGCCAGCTCAGAGGTTAGCGGGGCATACGAGCAGTACTTC.

CDR3 in DNA: TGCGCCAGCAGCTTGGAGGCCCCATGGGGAGGCTACACCTTC. Residues: CASSLEAPWGGYTF. This sequence joins TRBV5-1 and TRBJ1-2; D gene uncertain. Trimming stripped 0 bases from V and 8 bases from J, with 14 bases between. The CDR3 consists of 14 residues. Germline V gene lookup returns CDR1 SGHRS and CDR2 YFSETQ.

The CDR3 coding sequence is TGTGCTAGTGGTGCCGGGACTAGCGGGAGGCATACGCAGTATTTT. Translation: CASGAGTSGRHTQYF. The V and J genes are TRBV12-5 and TRBJ2-3; TRBD2 matches at 15 bases. Unmatched junction bases numbered 4, after V lost 5 bases and J lost 7 bases. The length of the CDR3 is 15 residues. Germline values: CDR1 LGHNT, CDR2 FRNRAP.

This clone was observed a handful of times. In nucleotides, the CDR3 is TGTGCCAGCAGTTTGACCCAGGGCCAAGAAGCTTTCTTT. It translates to CASSLTQGQEAFF. The rearrangement uses TRBV6-5 and TRBJ1-1, with D possibly being TRBD1 (5 bases). Trimming shortened V by 4 bases and J by 8 bases, and 14 bases separated the two germline ends. Germline CDR1 reads MNHEY; CDR2 reads SVGAGI. There are 13 residues in the CDR3.

The chain combines TRBV6-5 with TRBJ2-7; perhaps TRBD1 as D (5 bases). CDR3 size: 15 residues. Germline CDR1 and CDR2: MNHEY and SVGAGI. Trimming removed 0 bases from V and 5 bases from J, with 14 bases in between. CDR3 region: CASSYSQGPINEQYF. CDR3 in DNA: TGTGCCAGCAGTTACTCGCAGGGCCCCATAAACGAGCAGTACTTC.